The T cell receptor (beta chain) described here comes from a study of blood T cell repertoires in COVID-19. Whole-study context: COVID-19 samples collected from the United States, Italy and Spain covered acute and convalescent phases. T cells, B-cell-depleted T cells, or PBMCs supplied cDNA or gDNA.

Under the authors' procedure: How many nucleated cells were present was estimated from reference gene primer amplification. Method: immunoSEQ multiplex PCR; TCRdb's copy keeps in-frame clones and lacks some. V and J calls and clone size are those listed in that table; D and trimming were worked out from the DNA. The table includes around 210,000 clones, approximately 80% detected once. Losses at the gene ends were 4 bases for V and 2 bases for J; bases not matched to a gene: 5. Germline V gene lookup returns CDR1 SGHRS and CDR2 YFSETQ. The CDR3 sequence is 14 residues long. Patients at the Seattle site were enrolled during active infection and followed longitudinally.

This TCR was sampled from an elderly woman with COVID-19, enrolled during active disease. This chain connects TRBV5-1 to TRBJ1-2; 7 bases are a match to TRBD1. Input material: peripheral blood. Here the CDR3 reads CASSLSQGNYGYTF. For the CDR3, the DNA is TGCGCCAGCAGCCTCTCACAGGGGAACTATGGCTACACCTTC.